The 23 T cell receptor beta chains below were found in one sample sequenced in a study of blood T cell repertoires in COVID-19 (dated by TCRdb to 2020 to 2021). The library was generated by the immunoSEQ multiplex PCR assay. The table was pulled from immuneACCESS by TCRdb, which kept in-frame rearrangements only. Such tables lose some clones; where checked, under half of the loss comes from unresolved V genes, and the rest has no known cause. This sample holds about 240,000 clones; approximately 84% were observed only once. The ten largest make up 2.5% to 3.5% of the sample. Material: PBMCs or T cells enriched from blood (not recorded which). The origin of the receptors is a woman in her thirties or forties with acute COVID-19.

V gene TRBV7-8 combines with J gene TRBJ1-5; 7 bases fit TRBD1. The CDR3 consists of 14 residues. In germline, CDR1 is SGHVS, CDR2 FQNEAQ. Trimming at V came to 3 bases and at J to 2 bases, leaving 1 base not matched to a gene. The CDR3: CASSFGTGNQPQHF. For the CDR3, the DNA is TGTGCCAGCAGCTTCGGGACAGGCAATCAGCCCCAGCATTTT.

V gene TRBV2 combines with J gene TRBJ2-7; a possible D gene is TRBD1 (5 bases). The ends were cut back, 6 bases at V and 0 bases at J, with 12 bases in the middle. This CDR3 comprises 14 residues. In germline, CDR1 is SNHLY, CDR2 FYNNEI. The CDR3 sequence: CASRETESSYEQYF. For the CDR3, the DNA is TGTGCCAGCAGAGAGACAGAGAGCTCCTACGAGCAGTACTTC.

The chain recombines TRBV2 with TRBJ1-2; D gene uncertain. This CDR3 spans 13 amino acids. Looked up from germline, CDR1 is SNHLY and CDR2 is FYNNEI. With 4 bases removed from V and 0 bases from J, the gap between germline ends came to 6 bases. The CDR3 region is CASSVSANYGYTF. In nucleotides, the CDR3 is TGTGCCAGCAGTGTCTCAGCTAACTATGGCTACACCTTC.

CDR3 bases: TGTGCCAGCACCCGGGACAGGGGATCACCCCTCCACTTT. Its protein is CASTRDRGSPLHF. The chain is built from TRBV19 and TRBJ1-6, with 10 positions matching TRBD1. CDR3 size: 13 residues. Germline CDR1 LNHDA, CDR2 SQIVND (reference sequence). Trimming at V came to 9 bases and at J to 10 bases, leaving 6 bases not matched to a gene.

The CDR3 protein is CASSVVRDGYTF. The CDR3 region has the DNA TGTGCCAGCAGCGTAGTCAGGGATGGCTACACCTTC. The chain has TRBV7-9 and TRBJ1-2, with a tentative D call TRBD1 (5 bases). The V gene's germline CDR1 is SEHNR and CDR2 FQNEAQ (reference sequence). V lost 5 bases and J 6 bases, leaving 10 bases between the germline ends. There are 12 residues in the CDR3. Filled out from reference TRBV7-9 and TRBJ1-2, the complete variable domain reads DTGVSQNPRHKITKRGQNVTFRCDPISEHNRLYWYRQTLGQGPEFLTYFQNEAQLEKSRLLSDRFSAERPKGSFSTLEIQRTEQGDSAMYLCASSVVRDGYTFGSGTRLTVV.

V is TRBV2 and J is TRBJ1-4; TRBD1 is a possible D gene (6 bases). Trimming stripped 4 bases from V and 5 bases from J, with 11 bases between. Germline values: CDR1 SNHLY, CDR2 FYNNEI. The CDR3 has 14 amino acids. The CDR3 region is CASSVDSKNEKLFF. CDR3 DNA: TGTGCCAGCAGTGTGGACAGCAAAAATGAAAAACTGTTTTTT.

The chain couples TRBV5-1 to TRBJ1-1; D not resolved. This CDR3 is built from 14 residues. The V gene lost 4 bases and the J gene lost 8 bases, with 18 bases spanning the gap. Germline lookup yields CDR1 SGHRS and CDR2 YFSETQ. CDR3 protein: CASSPRRGIDEAFF. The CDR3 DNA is TGCGCCAGCAGCCCACGACGGGGAATTGACGAAGCTTTCTTT.

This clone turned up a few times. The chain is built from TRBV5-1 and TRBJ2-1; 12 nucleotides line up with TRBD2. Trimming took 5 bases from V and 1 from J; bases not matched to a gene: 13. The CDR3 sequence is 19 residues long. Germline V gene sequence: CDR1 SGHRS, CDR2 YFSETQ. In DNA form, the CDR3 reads TGCGCCAGCAGACCCACGATGACTAGCGGGGGAATTTCCTACAATGAGCAGTTCTTC. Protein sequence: CASRPTMTSGGISYNEQFF.

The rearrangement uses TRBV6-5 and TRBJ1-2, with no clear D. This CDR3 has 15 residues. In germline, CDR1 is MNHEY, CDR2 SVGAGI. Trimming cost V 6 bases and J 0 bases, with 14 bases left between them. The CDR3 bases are TGTGCCAGCAGCGACGGGTTTTCTACTAACTATGGCTACACCTTC. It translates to CASSDGFSTNYGYTF.

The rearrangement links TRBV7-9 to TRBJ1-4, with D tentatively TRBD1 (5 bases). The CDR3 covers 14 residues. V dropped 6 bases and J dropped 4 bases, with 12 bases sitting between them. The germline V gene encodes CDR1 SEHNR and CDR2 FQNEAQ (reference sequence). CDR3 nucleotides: TGTGCCAGCAGTTCAGGGTGGGATAATGAAAAACTGTTTTTT. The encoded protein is CASSSGWDNEKLFF.

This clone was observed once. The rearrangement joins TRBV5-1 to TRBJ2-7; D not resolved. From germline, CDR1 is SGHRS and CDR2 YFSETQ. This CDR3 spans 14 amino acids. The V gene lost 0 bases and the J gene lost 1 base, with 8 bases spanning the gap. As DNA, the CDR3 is TGCGCCAGCAGCTTGGTTTCACAGTCCTACGAGCAGTACTTC. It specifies CASSLVSQSYEQYF.

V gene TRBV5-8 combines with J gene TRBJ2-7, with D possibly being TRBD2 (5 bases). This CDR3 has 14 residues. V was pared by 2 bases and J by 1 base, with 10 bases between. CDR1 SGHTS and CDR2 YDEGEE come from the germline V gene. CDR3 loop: CASSFRRASYEQYF. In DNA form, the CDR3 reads TGTGCCAGCAGCTTTAGGCGGGCTTCCTACGAGCAGTACTTC.

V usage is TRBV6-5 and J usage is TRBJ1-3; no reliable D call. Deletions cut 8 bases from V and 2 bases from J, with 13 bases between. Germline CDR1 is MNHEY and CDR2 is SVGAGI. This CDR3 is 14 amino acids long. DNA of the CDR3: TGTGCCAGCCGAAGAGAGGTGACTGGAAACACCATATATTTT. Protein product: CASRREVTGNTIYF.

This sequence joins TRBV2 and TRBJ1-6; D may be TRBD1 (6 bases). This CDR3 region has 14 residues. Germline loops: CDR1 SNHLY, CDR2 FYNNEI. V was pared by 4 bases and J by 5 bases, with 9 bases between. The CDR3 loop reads CASSVNRDNSPLHF. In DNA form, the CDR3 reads TGTGCCAGCAGTGTTAACAGGGATAATTCACCCCTCCACTTT.

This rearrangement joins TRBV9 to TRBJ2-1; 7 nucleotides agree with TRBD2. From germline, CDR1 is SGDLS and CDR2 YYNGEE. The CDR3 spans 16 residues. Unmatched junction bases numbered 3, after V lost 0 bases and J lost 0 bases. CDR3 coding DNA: TGTGCCAGCAGCGTAGCCGGGGGGATCTCCTACAATGAGCAGTTCTTC. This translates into CASSVAGGISYNEQFF.

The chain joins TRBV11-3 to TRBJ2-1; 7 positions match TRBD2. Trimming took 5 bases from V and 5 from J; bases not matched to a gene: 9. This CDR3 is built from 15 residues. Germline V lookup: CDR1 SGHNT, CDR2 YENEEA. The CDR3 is CASSHGLGRNNEQFF. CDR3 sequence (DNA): TGTGCCAGCAGCCACGGACTAGGAAGAAACAATGAGCAGTTCTTC.

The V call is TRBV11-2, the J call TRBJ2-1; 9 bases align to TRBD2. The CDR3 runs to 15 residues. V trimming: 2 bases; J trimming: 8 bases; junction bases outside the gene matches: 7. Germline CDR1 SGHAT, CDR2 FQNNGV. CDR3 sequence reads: CASSLNSGRNDEQFF. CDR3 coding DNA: TGTGCCAGCAGCTTAAACAGCGGGAGGAACGATGAGCAGTTCTTC.

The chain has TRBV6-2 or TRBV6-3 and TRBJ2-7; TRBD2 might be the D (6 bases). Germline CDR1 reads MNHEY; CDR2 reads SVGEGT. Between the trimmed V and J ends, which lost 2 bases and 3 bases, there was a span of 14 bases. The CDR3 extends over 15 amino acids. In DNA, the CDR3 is TGTGCCAGCAGTTACGCCTTAGCGGCCAGCTACGAGCAGTACTTC. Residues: CASSYALAASYEQYF.

As DNA, the CDR3 is TGTGCCAGCAGCTTGGACAGCCGAGTGGTCCGGACTGAAGCTTTCTTT. This translates into CASSLDSRVVRTEAFF. J is TRBJ1-1 and V is TRBV7-2; TRBD1 might be the D (6 bases). In germline, CDR1 is SGHTA, CDR2 FQGNSA. V dropped 3 bases and J dropped 5 bases, with 19 bases sitting between them. CDR3 length: 16 residues.

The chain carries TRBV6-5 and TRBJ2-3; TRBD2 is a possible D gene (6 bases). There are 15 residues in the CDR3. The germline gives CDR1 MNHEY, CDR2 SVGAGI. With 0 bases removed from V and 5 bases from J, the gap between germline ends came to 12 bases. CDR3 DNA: TGTGCCAGCAGTTACTCAGTCGGGAGTGTAGATACGCAGTATTTT. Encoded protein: CASSYSVGSVDTQYF.

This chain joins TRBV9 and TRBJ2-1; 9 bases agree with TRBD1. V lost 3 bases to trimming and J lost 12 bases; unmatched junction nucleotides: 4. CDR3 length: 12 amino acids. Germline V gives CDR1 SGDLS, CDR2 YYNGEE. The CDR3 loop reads CASSAWTGAQFF. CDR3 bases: TGTGCCAGCAGCGCCTGGACAGGGGCGCAGTTCTTC.

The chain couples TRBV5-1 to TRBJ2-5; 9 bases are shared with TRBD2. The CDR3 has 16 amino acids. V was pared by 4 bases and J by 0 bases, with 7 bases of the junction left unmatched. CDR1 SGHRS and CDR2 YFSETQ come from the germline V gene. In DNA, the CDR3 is TGCGCCAGCAGCCCATTGACTAGCGGAGACCAAGAGACCCAGTACTTC. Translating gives CASSPLTSGDQETQYF.

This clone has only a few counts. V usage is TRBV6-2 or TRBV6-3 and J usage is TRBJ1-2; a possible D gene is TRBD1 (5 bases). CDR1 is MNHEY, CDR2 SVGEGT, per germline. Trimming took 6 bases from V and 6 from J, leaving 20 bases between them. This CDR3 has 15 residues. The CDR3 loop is CASSRRQNKLHGYTF. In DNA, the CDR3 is TGTGCCAGCAGCCGAAGACAGAATAAACTACATGGCTACACCTTC.